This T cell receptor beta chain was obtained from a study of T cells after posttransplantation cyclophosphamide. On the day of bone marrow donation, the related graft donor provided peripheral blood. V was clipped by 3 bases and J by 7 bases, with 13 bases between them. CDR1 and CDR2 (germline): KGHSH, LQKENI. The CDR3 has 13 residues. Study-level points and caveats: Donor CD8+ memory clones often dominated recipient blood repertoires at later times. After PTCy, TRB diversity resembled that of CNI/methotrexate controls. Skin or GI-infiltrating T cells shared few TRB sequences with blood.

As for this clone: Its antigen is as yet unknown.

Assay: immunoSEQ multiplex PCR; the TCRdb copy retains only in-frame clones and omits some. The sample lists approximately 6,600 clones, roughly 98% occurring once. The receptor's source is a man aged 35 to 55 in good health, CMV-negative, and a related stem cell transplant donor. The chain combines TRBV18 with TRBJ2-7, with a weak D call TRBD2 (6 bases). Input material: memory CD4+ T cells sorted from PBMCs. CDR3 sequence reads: CASSPEGGGEQYF. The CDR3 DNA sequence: TGTGCCAGCTCACCGGAGGGCGGAGGAGAGCAGTACTTC.